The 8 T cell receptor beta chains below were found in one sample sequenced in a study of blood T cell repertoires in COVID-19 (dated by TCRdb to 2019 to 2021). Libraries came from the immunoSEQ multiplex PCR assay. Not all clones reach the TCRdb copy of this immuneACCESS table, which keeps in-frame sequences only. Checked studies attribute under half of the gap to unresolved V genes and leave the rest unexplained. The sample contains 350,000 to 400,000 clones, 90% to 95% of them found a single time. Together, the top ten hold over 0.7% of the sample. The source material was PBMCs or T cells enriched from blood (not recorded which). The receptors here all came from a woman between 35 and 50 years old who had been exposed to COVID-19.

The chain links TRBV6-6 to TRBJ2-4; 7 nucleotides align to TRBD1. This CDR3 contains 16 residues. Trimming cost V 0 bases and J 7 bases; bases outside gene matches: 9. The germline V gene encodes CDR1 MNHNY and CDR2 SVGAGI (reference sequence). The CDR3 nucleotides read TGTGCCAGCAGTTACTCGACAGGGATTGATCGGAACATTCAGTACTTC. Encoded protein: CASSYSTGIDRNIQYF.

The CDR3 here is CAWSVGRGTDGYTF. The CDR3 DNA follows: TGTGCCTGGAGTGTGGGCAGGGGAACGGATGGCTACACCTTC. The chain links TRBV30 to TRBJ1-2; weak D call: TRBD1 (6 bases). This CDR3 is built from 14 residues. Trimming removed 0 bases at V and 6 bases at J, with 14 bases between. From germline, CDR1 is GTSNPN and CDR2 SVGIG (reference sequence).

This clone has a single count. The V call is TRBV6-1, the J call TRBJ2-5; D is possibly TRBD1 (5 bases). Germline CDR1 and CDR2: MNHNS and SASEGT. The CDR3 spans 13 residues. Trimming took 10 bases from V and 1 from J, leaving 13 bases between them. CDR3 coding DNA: TGTGCCACCTTGAGACAGTTCCAAGAGACCCAGTACTTC. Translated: CATLRQFQETQYF.

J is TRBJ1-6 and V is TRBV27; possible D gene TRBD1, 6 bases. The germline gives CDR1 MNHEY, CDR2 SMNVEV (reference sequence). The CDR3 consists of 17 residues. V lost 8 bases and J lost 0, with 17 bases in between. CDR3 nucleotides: TGTGCCAGCGGTGACGCCCAGGGGAGCTCCTATAATTCACCCCTCCACTTT. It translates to CASGDAQGSSYNSPLHF.

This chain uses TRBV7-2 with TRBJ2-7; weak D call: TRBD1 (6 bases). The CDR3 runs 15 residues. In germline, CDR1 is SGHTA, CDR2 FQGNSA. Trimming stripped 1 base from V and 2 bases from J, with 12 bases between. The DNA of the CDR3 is TGTGCCAGCAGCTTAGAACAGGGCTCCCCCTACGAGCAGTACTTC. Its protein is CASSLEQGSPYEQYF.

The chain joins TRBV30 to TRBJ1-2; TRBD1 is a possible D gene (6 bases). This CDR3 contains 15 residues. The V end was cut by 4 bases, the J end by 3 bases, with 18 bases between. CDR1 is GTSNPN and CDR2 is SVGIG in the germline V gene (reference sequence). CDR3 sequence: CAWKLLDRGDYGYTF. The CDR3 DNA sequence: TGTGCCTGGAAACTCTTGGACAGAGGTGACTATGGCTACACCTTC. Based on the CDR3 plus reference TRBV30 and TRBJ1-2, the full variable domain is SQTIHQWPATLVQPVGSPLSLECTVEGTSNPNLYWYRQAAGRGLQLLFYSVGIGQISSEVPQNLSASRPQDRQFILSSKKLLLSDSGFYLCAWKLLDRGDYGYTFGSGTRLTVV.

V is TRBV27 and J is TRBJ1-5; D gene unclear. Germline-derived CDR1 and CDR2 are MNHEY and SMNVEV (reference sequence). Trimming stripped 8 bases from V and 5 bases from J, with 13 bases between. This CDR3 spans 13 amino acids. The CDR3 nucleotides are TGTGCCAGCCGTATGAGGCCTCATCAGCCCCAGCATTTT. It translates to CASRMRPHQPQHF.

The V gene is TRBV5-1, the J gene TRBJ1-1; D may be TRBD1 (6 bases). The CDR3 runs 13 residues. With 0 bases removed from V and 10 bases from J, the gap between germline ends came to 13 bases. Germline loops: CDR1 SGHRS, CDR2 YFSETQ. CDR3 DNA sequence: TGCGCCAGCAGCTTGGGAATGGGGGGGCCAGCTTTCTTT. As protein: CASSLGMGGPAFF.